Each of the 4 T cell receptor beta chains below was sequenced from the same sample in a study of early T cells in non-severe SARS-CoV-2 infection (dated by TCRdb to about 2021). The library was prepared using 5' RACE. The sequencer listed for this sample is NextSeq 500. The public sequencing data were trimmed at Q25 with fastp and processed into clonotypes with MiXCR by TCRdb, which kept only in-frame beta chains. Rows matching on CDR3 protein sequence are summarized as one entry with the most common DNA and genes. The sample includes around 56,000 distinct CDR3 sequences, with about 13% observed a single time. Of the sample, 7.5% to 10% falls within the top ten clones. The sequences come from whole blood, collected at baseline. These receptors originate from an adult who was a healthcare worker with PCR-confirmed SARS-CoV-2 infection or an uninfected control (not recorded which).

The sample holds a few counts of this clonotype. The chain is built from TRBV19 and TRBJ2-1; 9 bases line up with TRBD2. Germline assignment: CDR1 LNHDA and CDR2 SQIVND (reference sequence). J lost 7 bases, V lost 3 bases, and 7 bases had no gene match. CDR3 length: 15 amino acids. CDR3 in amino acids: CASSMTSGHQNEQFF. CDR3 nucleotide sequence: TGTGCCAGTAGTATGACTAGCGGCCACCAAAATGAGCAGTTCTTC.

The chain links TRBV20-1 to TRBJ2-7; TRBD1 matches at 7 bases. CDR1 and CDR2 (germline): DFQATT, SNEGSKA (reference sequence). CDR3 length equals 15 residues. Trimming cost V 0 bases and J 3 bases; bases outside gene matches: 8. The CDR3 sequence: CSARDRDSYYYEQYF. The CDR3 nucleotides are TGCAGTGCTAGAGACCGGGACAGTTACTACTACGAGCAGTACTTC.

The table lists this clonotype with a few counts. This sequence joins TRBV12-3 or TRBV12-4 and TRBJ1-5; D gene ambiguous. The CDR3 extends over 14 amino acids. The V gene lost 8 bases and the J gene lost 2 bases, with 13 bases spanning the gap. The CDR3 DNA is TGTGCCAGCTCCTTCGGCACTCGCAATCAGCCCCAGCATTTT. Amino acids: CASSFGTRNQPQHF.

This rearrangement joins TRBV11-2 to TRBJ2-3; D tentatively reads TRBD1 or TRBD2 (5 bases each). The CDR3 runs to 14 residues. The germline CDR1 and CDR2 sequences are SGHAT and FQNNGV. Trimming took 5 bases from V and 2 from J, leaving 11 bases between them. The CDR3: CASSRGPDTDTQYF. The CDR3 nucleotides are TGTGCCAGCAGCCGGGGACCTGACACAGATACGCAGTATTTT.